The 19 T cell receptor beta chains reported below all come from one sample, sequenced in a study of T cell responses to AZD1222 COVID-19 vaccine. Clones were sequenced by immunoSEQ multiplex PCR, and TCRdb holds only the in-frame ones, with some missing. The sample holds 130,000 to 150,000 clones, approximately 90% seen once. Sequences were derived from peripheral blood, sampled on day 0 of AZD1222 vaccination. The source is an adult in good health.

This clone showed up just a few times. The chain links TRBV11-2 to TRBJ1-1; TRBD1 matches 8 bases. Germline loops: CDR1 SGHAT, CDR2 FQNNGV. The CDR3 consists of 15 residues. V was pared by 1 base and J by 3 bases, with 4 bases of the junction left unmatched. The CDR3 loop reads CASSLGGTGDTEAFF. In DNA, the CDR3 is TGTGCCAGCAGCTTAGGCGGGACAGGCGACACTGAAGCTTTCTTT.

V is TRBV9 and J is TRBJ1-1, with unresolved D. Germline-derived CDR1 and CDR2 are SGDLS and YYNGEE. This CDR3 contains 14 residues. V was trimmed by 0 bases and J by 5 bases, leaving 11 bases between them. CDR3: CASSVDSRVTEAFF. Here the CDR3 DNA reads TGTGCCAGCAGCGTAGATTCGAGGGTAACTGAAGCTTTCTTT.

The genes are TRBV6-4 and TRBJ2-5; TRBD2 is a possible D gene (6 bases). The V end lost 4 bases, the J end lost 7 bases, and 13 bases lay between the germline ends. From germline, CDR1 is MRHNA and CDR2 SNTAGT. This CDR3 is built from 13 residues. The CDR3 region has the DNA TGTGCCAGCAGTGCACAGTTGGGAGGGACCCAGTACTTC. Its protein product is CASSAQLGGTQYF.

V usage is TRBV7-2 and J usage is TRBJ1-2, with D perhaps matching TRBD1 (5 bases). V lost 1 base, J lost 9 bases, and 12 bases lay in between. CDR3 length: 13 residues. The V gene's germline CDR1 is SGHTA and CDR2 FQGNSA. The DNA for the CDR3 is TGTGCCAGCAGCTTAGGGGGCGGGGAAAGCTACACCTTC. Protein sequence: CASSLGGGESYTF.

The chain uses TRBV19 and TRBJ1-4; D is ambiguous. The CDR3 is 17 residues long. V lost 7 bases to trimming and J lost 0 bases, with 18 bases between them. Germline V gene data show CDR1 as LNHDA and CDR2 as SQIVND (reference sequence). The CDR3 loop reads CASMERGRTATNEKLFF. Here the CDR3 DNA reads TGTGCCAGTATGGAGAGAGGTCGGACTGCAACTAATGAAAAACTGTTTTTT.

This clone has just one count. This sequence joins TRBV7-9 and TRBJ1-1; D not certain. Germline CDR1 reads SEHNR; CDR2 reads FQNEAQ (reference sequence). The CDR3 has 12 amino acids. The V gene lost 8 bases and the J gene lost 2 bases, with 9 bases spanning the gap. CDR3 DNA sequence: TGTGCCAGCGGTCCACCCAACACTGAAGCTTTCTTT. It yields the protein CASGPPNTEAFF.

Points on this clone: Compared with germline, one end of the junction differs, possibly owing to a read error. The chain links TRBV7-7 to TRBJ1-1; 7 nucleotides align to TRBD1. This CDR3 is built from 14 residues. CDR1 and CDR2 (germline): SSHAT, FNYEAQ (reference sequence). The CDR3 loop is CASRPTGVNTEAFF. CDR3 bases: TGTGCTAGCAGACCAACAGGGGTGAACACTGAAGCTTTCTTT.

This chain uses TRBV10-3 with TRBJ1-4; D may be TRBD1 (5 bases). The CDR3 consists of 13 residues. V lost 2 bases and J lost 8, with 9 bases in between. CDR1 and CDR2 from the germline V gene are ENHRY and SYGVKD. The CDR3 bases are TGTGCCATCAGTGAGCGGGGGAACGAAAAACTGTTTTTT. It codes for CAISERGNEKLFF.

The chain uses TRBV7-3 and TRBJ2-5; 8 positions agree with TRBD1. V shed 5 bases and J 2 bases; nucleotides not matched to a gene: 4. CDR1 and CDR2 from the germline V gene are SGHTA and FQGTGA. The CDR3 is 14 residues long. DNA for the CDR3: TGTGCCAGCAGCCCCGGGACAGGACAAGAGACCCAGTACTTC. Protein product: CASSPGTGQETQYF.

The chain uses TRBV28 and TRBJ1-6, with 8 nucleotides matching TRBD1. Trimming cost V 6 bases and J 10 bases; bases outside gene matches: 8. Germline loops: CDR1 MDHEN, CDR2 SYDVKM. CDR3 length: 14 residues. The CDR3 is CASRNGQGASPLHF. The CDR3 nucleotides read TGTGCCAGCAGGAACGGACAGGGAGCCTCACCCCTCCACTTT.

V usage is TRBV7-9 and J usage is TRBJ2-5; a possible D gene is TRBD2 (6 bases). CDR1 is SEHNR and CDR2 is FQNEAQ in the germline V gene (reference sequence). V lost 2 bases and J lost 3, with 7 bases in between. This CDR3 has 13 residues. The CDR3 sequence: CASSLWGEETQYF. CDR3 DNA: TGTGCCAGCAGCTTATGGGGGGAAGAGACCCAGTACTTC. Variable domain in full (rest from reference TRBV7-9 and TRBJ2-5): DTGVSQNPRHKITKRGQNVTFRCDPISEHNRLYWYRQTLGQGPEFLTYFQNEAQLEKSRLLSDRFSAERPKGSFSTLEIQRTEQGDSAMYLCASSLWGEETQYFGPGTRLLVL.

The rearrangement joins TRBV29-1 to TRBJ2-5; D not resolved. The CDR3 has 12 amino acids. Germline V gives CDR1 SQVTM, CDR2 ANQGSEA. V was trimmed by 4 bases and J by 2 bases, leaving 8 bases between them. CDR3 amino acids: CSVAPRQETQYF. The CDR3 coding sequence is TGCAGCGTTGCCCCTAGACAAGAGACCCAGTACTTC.

The chain carries TRBV19 and TRBJ1-5, with D unresolved. V was trimmed by 6 bases and J by 3 bases, leaving 12 bases between them. The germline CDR1 and CDR2 sequences are LNHDA and SQIVND (reference sequence). The CDR3 runs 14 residues. CDR3 sequence (DNA): TGTGCCAGTAGCCCTTTCGGATTCAATCAGCCCCAGCATTTT. Translated, it gives CASSPFGFNQPQHF.

V is TRBV11-3 and J is TRBJ2-1, with TRBD1 matching over 8 bases. The CDR3 has 16 residues. Germline V gene sequence: CDR1 SGHNT, CDR2 YENEEA. J lost 7 bases, V lost 1 base, and 9 bases had no gene match. Here the CDR3 reads CASSLVAGQGTNEQFF. The CDR3 DNA is TGTGCCAGCAGCTTAGTGGCAGGACAGGGCACGAATGAGCAGTTCTTC.

The chain links TRBV7-3 to TRBJ1-1; 10 bases agree with TRBD1. Germline-derived CDR1 and CDR2 are SGHTA and FQGTGA. CDR3 length: 17 amino acids. V shed 5 bases and J 5 bases; nucleotides not matched to a gene: 14. The CDR3 protein is CASSLTGGTPQWTEAFF. CDR3 nucleotide sequence: TGTGCCAGCAGCCTGACAGGGGGCACTCCCCAGTGGACTGAAGCTTTCTTT. The whole variable domain, filled in from reference TRBV7-3 and TRBJ1-1, reads GAGVSQTPSNKVTEKGKYVELRCDPISGHTALYWYRQSLGQGPEFLIYFQGTGAADDSGLPNDRFFAVRPEGSVSTLKIQRTERGDSAVYLCASSLTGGTPQWTEAFFGQGTRLTVV.

This chain joins TRBV7-3 and TRBJ2-2, with 9 positions matching TRBD1. CDR1 is SGHTA, CDR2 FQGTGA, per germline. The CDR3 has 13 residues. V was clipped by 4 bases and J by 7 bases; unmatched bases: 1. CDR3 residues: CASSWDRDGELFF. CDR3 DNA sequence: TGTGCCAGCAGCTGGGACAGGGACGGGGAGCTGTTTTTT.

This chain joins TRBV4-1 and TRBJ1-6; D remains unclear. Germline V lookup: CDR1 MGHRA, CDR2 YSYEKL. Trimming left V 2 bases short and J 9 bases short, with 11 bases between. The CDR3 extends over 14 amino acids. The CDR3 nucleotides are TGCGCCAGCAGCCAACTTGGGCGGGGTTCACCCCTCCACTTT. Its protein product is CASSQLGRGSPLHF.

V is TRBV19 and J is TRBJ2-3; TRBD2 is a possible D gene (5 bases). V lost 3 bases and J 4 bases, leaving 5 bases between the germline ends. The CDR3 totals 12 residues. CDR1 and CDR2 (germline): LNHDA, SQIVND (reference sequence). For the CDR3, the DNA is TGTGCCAGTAGTATGGAGGCAGATACGCAGTATTTT. Its protein is CASSMEADTQYF. The variable domain in full, with the rest retrieved from reference TRBV19 and TRBJ2-3, is DGGITQSPKYLFRKEGQNVTLSCEQNLNHDAMYWYRQDPGQGLRLIYYSQIVNDFQKGDIAEGYSVSREKKESFPLTVTSAQKNPTAFYLCASSMEADTQYFGPGTRLTVL.

The chain uses TRBV10-3 and TRBJ1-2; 8 positions agree with TRBD1. With 4 bases clipped from V and 8 bases from J, the junction kept 9 bases outside the gene matches. Germline V CDR1 and CDR2: ENHRY, SYGVKD. The CDR3 totals 14 residues. This CDR3 reads CAISANGQGEGYTF. The DNA of the CDR3 is TGTGCCATCAGTGCCAATGGACAGGGAGAAGGCTACACCTTC.